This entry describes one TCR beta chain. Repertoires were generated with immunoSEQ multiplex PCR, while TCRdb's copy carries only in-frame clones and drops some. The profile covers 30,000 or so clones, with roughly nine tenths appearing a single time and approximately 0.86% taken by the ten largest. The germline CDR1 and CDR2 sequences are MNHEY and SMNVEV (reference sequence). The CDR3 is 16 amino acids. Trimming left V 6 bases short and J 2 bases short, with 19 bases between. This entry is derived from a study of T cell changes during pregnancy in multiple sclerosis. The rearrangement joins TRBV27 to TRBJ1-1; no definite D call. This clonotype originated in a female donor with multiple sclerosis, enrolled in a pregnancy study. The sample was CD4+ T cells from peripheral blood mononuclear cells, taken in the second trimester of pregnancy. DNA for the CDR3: TGTGCCAGCAGCGGCGGGCTCGGACGGAGCAACACTGAAGCTTTCTTT. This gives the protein CASSGGLGRSNTEAFF.